The 7 T cell receptor beta chains presented below share a single source sample, sequenced in a study of CD8 T cells in Susac syndrome. RNA, at roughly 0.45 to 1 ug, was reverse transcribed with random hexamers. A single record per CDR3 protein comes from TCRdb applying MiXCR to the immunoSEQ multiplex PCR reads. The data contain more than 150,000 distinct CDR3 sequences, around 93% of them singletons. Sample: CD8+ T cells from PBMCs. All receptors come from a human donor with Susac syndrome.

The chain is built from TRBV28 and TRBJ1-5; no clear D. The CDR3 runs 13 residues. Germline assignment: CDR1 MDHEN and CDR2 SYDVKM. The V end was cut by 3 bases, the J end by 0 bases, with 3 bases between. The CDR3 bases are TGTGCCAGCAGTTTGGTTAGCAATCAGCCCCAGCATTTT. Protein: CASSLVSNQPQHF. The complete variable domain, with remaining parts taken from reference TRBV28 and TRBJ1-5, reads DVKVTQSSRYLVKRTGEKVFLECVQDMDHENMFWYRQDPGLGLRLIYFSYDVKMKEKGDIPEGYSVSREKKERFSLILESASTNQTSMYLCASSLVSNQPQHFGDGTRLSIL.

V and J are TRBV7-6 and TRBJ2-2; perhaps TRBD1 as D (5 bases). CDR1 SGHVS and CDR2 FNYEAQ come from the germline V gene. This CDR3 contains 16 residues. V lost 1 base and J lost 4, with 13 bases in between. CDR3 DNA: TGTGCCAGCAGCTTAGGACAGCAACTACTCACCGGGGAGCTGTTTTTT. It yields the protein CASSLGQQLLTGELFF.

The rearrangement joins TRBV24-1 to TRBJ1-2; TRBD1 aligns across 7 bases. Germline trimming cut 4 bases from V and 2 bases from J; bases unmatched to any gene: 3. Germline V CDR1 and CDR2: KGHDR, SFDVKD. This CDR3 contains 14 residues. CDR3 coding DNA: TGTGCCACCAGTGACCCGGACAGGAACTATGGCTACACCTTC. Its translation is CATSDPDRNYGYTF.

In its sample, this clonotype was seen once. The chain employs TRBV7-9 and TRBJ1-2, with TRBD1 identical over 9 bases. J lost 5 bases, V lost 1 base, and 8 bases had no gene match. The CDR3 has 16 residues. Germline values: CDR1 SEHNR, CDR2 FQNEAQ (reference sequence). This CDR3 reads CASSLVGQGPHYGYTF. The CDR3 DNA reads TGTGCCAGCAGCTTAGTGGGACAGGGACCACATTATGGCTACACCTTC.

The chain joins TRBV29-1 to TRBJ1-2; 8 bases match TRBD1. The CDR3 has 14 amino acids. Germline V gene sequence: CDR1 SQVTM, CDR2 ANQGSEA. Unmatched junction bases numbered 6, after V lost 2 bases and J lost 4 bases. CDR3 nucleotide sequence: TGCAGCGTTGAAAAGGACAGGGATTCCTATGGCTACACCTTC. This codes for CSVEKDRDSYGYTF.

As DNA, the CDR3 is TGCGCCAGCAGTGAGAAAGCCAGCTCCTACGAGCAGTACTTC. Its protein is CASSEKASSYEQYF. This chain links TRBV5-1 with TRBJ2-7, with no clear D. This CDR3 region has 14 residues. V shed 5 bases and J shed 0 bases, with 12 bases lying between them. Looked up from germline, CDR1 is SGHRS and CDR2 is YFSETQ.

The chain is built from TRBV20-1 and TRBJ1-1, with D possibly being TRBD1 (5 bases). The CDR3 has 14 amino acids. The V gene's germline CDR1 is DFQATT and CDR2 SNEGSKA (reference sequence). Trimming took off 3 bases at V and 10 bases at J, with 21 bases between the two ends. Here the CDR3 reads CSASPPGTTSGAFF. CDR3 DNA sequence: TGCAGTGCTAGCCCACCCGGGACCACCTCCGGAGCTTTCTTT.